The following is a T cell receptor (beta chain) sequence with its context. Its cognate antigen is unknown. Produced via immunoSEQ multiplex PCR; TCRdb's table is partial and in-frame only. The sample holds roughly 100,000 clones, about 91% seen once. The record originates from a study of T cell responses to AZD1222 COVID-19 vaccine. General observations from the study: Repertoires were collected only later (after the peak T cell response had occurred).

The CDR3 consists of 15 residues. Germline CDR1 is MGHRA and CDR2 is YSYEKL. The V end was cut by 3 bases, the J end by 4 bases, with 13 bases between. The chain combines TRBV4-1 with TRBJ1-5; TRBD1 might be the D (5 bases). The receptor comes from an adult in good health. The sequenced sample was peripheral blood, obtained on day 0 of AZD1222 vaccination. CDR3 loop: CASSQGGGLNQPQHF. CDR3 DNA: TGCGCCAGCAGCCAGGGGGGGGGTTTGAATCAGCCCCAGCATTTT.